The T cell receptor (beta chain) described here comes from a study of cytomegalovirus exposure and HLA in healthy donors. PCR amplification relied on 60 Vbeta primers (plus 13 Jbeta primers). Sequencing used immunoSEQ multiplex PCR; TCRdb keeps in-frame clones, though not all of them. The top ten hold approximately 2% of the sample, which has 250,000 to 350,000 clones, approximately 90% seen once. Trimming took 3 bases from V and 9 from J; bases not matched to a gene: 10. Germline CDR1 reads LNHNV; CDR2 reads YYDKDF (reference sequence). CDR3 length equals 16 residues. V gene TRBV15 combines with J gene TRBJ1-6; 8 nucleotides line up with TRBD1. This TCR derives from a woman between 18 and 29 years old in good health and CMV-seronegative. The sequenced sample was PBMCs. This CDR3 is CATSSTFGQGFSPLHF. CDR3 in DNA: TGTGCCACCAGCAGTACCTTTGGACAGGGATTTTCACCCCTCCACTTT.